At least ten counts were recorded for the clone carrying this T cell receptor beta chain. Its target is not known. CDR1 is SGHAT and CDR2 is FQNNGV in the germline V gene. This CDR3 has 16 residues. V was clipped by 4 bases and J by 4 bases; unmatched bases: 12. This sample was included in a study of Graves' ophthalmopathy and Graves' hyperthyroidism. Study results and limitations: Blood also harbored most expanded thyroid clonotypes above 0.001 frequency.

The study enrolled ophthalmopathy donors with moderate-to-severe activity, CAS ≥3, NOSPECS ≥4 and duration under 3 months. Pregnant or lactating patients and those with other autoimmune diseases or uncontrolled infections were excluded. Beta-chain TCR CDR3 regions were amplified from RNA transcripts. The workflow started with a first-round RT-PCR run with HTBI primers and then moved on to a second-round multiplex PCR. TCRdb reprocessed the multiplex PCR reads via MiXCR and lists one record per CDR3 protein. This sample has 200,000 to 250,000 distinct CDR3 sequences, with 20% to 25% found just once. The chain joins TRBV11-2 to TRBJ1-1; 7 nucleotides match TRBD1. Sequenced input: peripheral blood. The TCR originated in a woman between 45 and 60 years old with Graves' ophthalmopathy. The CDR3 DNA sequence: TGTGCCAGCAGCTCCAATGACAGGGCTGGAGGCACTGAAGCTTTCTTT. It yields the protein CASSSNDRAGGTEAFF. Combining the CDR3 with reference TRBV11-2 and TRBJ1-1 gives the whole variable domain EAGVAQSPRYKIIEKRQSVAFWCNPISGHATLYWYQQILGQGPKLLIQFQNNGVVDDSQLPKDRFSAERLKGVDSTLKIQPAKLEDSAVYLCASSSNDRAGGTEAFFGQGTRLTVV.